Sequencing of this TCR beta chain was carried out in a study of T cell changes during pregnancy in multiple sclerosis. Repertoires were generated with immunoSEQ multiplex PCR, while TCRdb's copy carries only in-frame clones and drops some. The table lists roughly 16,000 clones, over 75% of them singletons. This CDR3 contains 17 residues. CDR1 is WSHSY and CDR2 is SAAADI in the germline V gene. V shed 6 bases and J shed 0 bases, with 17 bases lying between them. The input for sequencing was CD8+ T cells from peripheral blood mononuclear cells, taken after pregnancy. The chain recombines TRBV10-2 with TRBJ2-2; D is perhaps TRBD2 (7 bases). The TCR originated in a female donor in good health, enrolled as a control in a pregnancy study. The CDR3 is CASRGASGVPNTGELFF. The DNA for the CDR3 is TGCGCCAGCAGGGGGGCTAGCGGAGTCCCGAACACCGGGGAGCTGTTTTTT.